The 21 T cell receptor beta chains below were found in one sample sequenced in a study of T cell responses to AZD1222 COVID-19 vaccine. Measured with immunoSEQ multiplex PCR; TCRdb has only the in-frame clones, and not every one. The sample comprises some 120,000 clones, 70% to 85% of which are singletons, and around 6.2% rests with the top ten. Sequenced here: peripheral blood, sampled on day 0 of AZD1222 vaccination. Receptors were obtained from an adult in good health.

This chain joins TRBV28 and TRBJ2-2; TRBD1 is a possible D gene (7 bases). The CDR3 loop spans 15 amino acids. Germline V CDR1 and CDR2: MDHEN, SYDVKM. Trimming removed 6 bases at V and 4 bases at J, with 15 bases between. The CDR3 DNA sequence: TGTGCCAGCAGGGGGCCAGGGGGGAGCACCGGGGAGCTGTTTTTT. Translation: CASRGPGGSTGELFF.

V gene TRBV29-1 combines with J gene TRBJ1-2; tentative D call: TRBD1 (6 bases). This CDR3 spans 13 amino acids. Looked up from germline, CDR1 is SQVTM and CDR2 is ANQGSEA. The V end lost 6 bases, the J end lost 6 bases, and 17 bases lay between the germline ends. CDR3 DNA sequence: TGCAGCGTGACCCGCGGGGGCACGGATGGCTACACCTTC. It yields the protein CSVTRGGTDGYTF.

The chain couples TRBV3-1 (or the pseudogene TRBV3-2) to TRBJ2-5; weak D call: TRBD1 (6 bases). Per the germline V gene, CDR1 is LGHDT and CDR2 is YNNKEL (reference sequence). Trimming removed 2 bases at V and 7 bases at J, with 14 bases between. This CDR3 spans 14 amino acids. The CDR3 region is CASSQRPGVGTQYF. CDR3 nucleotide sequence: TGTGCCAGCAGCCAACGGCCAGGGGTTGGGACCCAGTACTTC.

The chain uses TRBV14 and TRBJ2-7; D tentatively reads TRBD1 or TRBD2 (5 bases each). Germline CDR1 SGHDN, CDR2 FVKESK. The CDR3 runs to 14 residues. Trimming removed 0 bases at V and 2 bases at J, with 8 bases between. The CDR3 region has the DNA TGTGCCAGCAGCCAAGAGGGGGTTACCTACGAGCAGTACTTC. Its translation is CASSQEGVTYEQYF. The complete variable domain, with remaining parts taken from reference TRBV14 and TRBJ2-7, reads EAGVTQFPSHSVIEKGQTVTLRCDPISGHDNLYWYRRVMGKEIKFLLHFVKESKQDESGMPNNRFLAERTGGTYSTLKVQPAELEDSGVYFCASSQEGVTYEQYFGPGTRLTVT.

This clone was counted only a few times. The chain couples TRBV4-2 to TRBJ2-4, with TRBD1 as a possible D gene (5 bases). CDR1 and CDR2 from the germline V gene are LGHNA and YNFKEQ. Trimming removed 0 bases from V and 7 bases from J, with 13 bases in between. The CDR3 covers 15 residues. The CDR3 loop is CASSQDQGSVNIQYF. The CDR3 DNA sequence: TGTGCCAGCAGCCAAGATCAGGGTAGTGTGAACATTCAGTACTTC.

This rearrangement joins TRBV5-4 to TRBJ2-3; 8 nucleotides match TRBD1. V shed 3 bases and J 1 base; nucleotides not matched to a gene: 4. The germline V gene has CDR1 SGHNT and CDR2 YYREEE (reference sequence). The CDR3 runs 15 residues. CDR3 loop: CASSYPQGGTDTQYF. The DNA for the CDR3 is TGTGCCAGCAGCTACCCACAGGGGGGCACAGATACGCAGTATTTT.

The chain couples TRBV2 to TRBJ1-3, with D uncertain. Germline V CDR1 and CDR2: SNHLY, FYNNEI. Deletions cut 1 base from V and 6 bases from J, with 1 base between. The CDR3 consists of 11 residues. As DNA, the CDR3 is TGTGCCAGCAGTGAAGTAAACACCATATATTTT. This sequence encodes CASSEVNTIYF.

This clone has a single count. The chain links TRBV7-2 to TRBJ1-3, with D unresolved. Trimming removed 0 bases at V and 0 bases at J, with 9 bases between. Looked up from germline, CDR1 is SGHTA and CDR2 is FQGNSA. This CDR3 has 16 residues. The CDR3 reads CASSLAFEHSGNTIYF. The CDR3 nucleotides are TGTGCCAGCAGCTTAGCTTTCGAACACTCTGGAAACACCATATATTTT.

The V and J genes are TRBV5-1 and TRBJ2-7, with D possibly matching TRBD1 (5 bases). Germline loops: CDR1 SGHRS, CDR2 YFSETQ. V was clipped by 2 bases and J by 5 bases, with 20 bases between them. This CDR3 region has 16 residues. The CDR3: CASSLRGDKIPDEQYF. The CDR3 bases are TGCGCCAGCAGCTTAAGGGGCGACAAGATCCCTGACGAGCAGTACTTC.

V and J are TRBV3-1 (or the pseudogene TRBV3-2) and TRBJ2-5; D might be TRBD1 (5 bases). The germline CDR1 and CDR2 sequences are LGHDT and YNNKEL (reference sequence). This CDR3 contains 16 residues. V lost 0 bases and J 4 bases, leaving 15 bases between the germline ends. The CDR3 reads CASSQDVQARLETQYF. DNA of the CDR3: TGTGCCAGCAGCCAAGATGTACAGGCACGGTTAGAGACCCAGTACTTC.

The rearrangement links TRBV21-1 to TRBJ2-7; whether TRBD2, the table's D call, matches the DNA was not checked. TRBV21-1 is designated a pseudogene. The CDR3 is 13 amino acids. CDR3 sequence reads: CASSRERGSEQYF. CDR3 in DNA: TGTGCCAGCAGCAGGGAGCGGGGGAGCGAGCAGTACTTC.

This chain joins TRBV3-1 (or the pseudogene TRBV3-2) and TRBJ2-7, with TRBD1 as a possible D gene (6 bases). The V gene's germline CDR1 is LGHDT and CDR2 YNNKEL (reference sequence). Trimming shortened V by 5 bases and J by 5 bases, and 19 bases separated the two germline ends. The CDR3 has 15 amino acids. The CDR3 DNA reads TGTGCCAGCAGCTACTCCGGGACACTAGGGCACGAGCAGTACTTC. It codes for CASSYSGTLGHEQYF.

V usage is TRBV5-1 and J usage is TRBJ2-1; D unresolved. CDR3 length: 17 residues. V lost 0 bases and J 0 bases, leaving 13 bases between the germline ends. CDR1 and CDR2 from the germline V gene are SGHRS and YFSETQ. The CDR3, as DNA: TGCGCCAGCAGCTTGGTTTCCCGGGTCCCCTCCTACAATGAGCAGTTCTTC. It yields the protein CASSLVSRVPSYNEQFF.

CDR3 in amino acids: CASSLGQEEAQYF. The CDR3 nucleotides are TGTGCCAGCAGCTTGGGCCAAGAGGAGGCGCAGTATTTT. This rearrangement joins TRBV11-1 to TRBJ2-3; D perhaps matches TRBD2 (5 bases). The germline gives CDR1 SGHAT, CDR2 FQDESV (reference sequence). This CDR3 region has 13 residues. Trimming took 3 bases from V and 10 from J, leaving 14 bases between them. The whole variable domain, remainder taken from reference TRBV11-1 and TRBJ2-3, is EAEVAQSPRYKITEKSQAVAFWCDPISGHATLYWYRQILGQGPELLVQFQDESVVDDSQLPKDRFSAERLKGVDSTLKIQPAELGDSAMYLCASSLGQEEAQYFGPGTRLTVL.

Only a few counts were recorded for this clone. This chain joins TRBV5-1 and TRBJ1-2, with a weak D call TRBD1 (6 bases). CDR1 is SGHRS, CDR2 YFSETQ, per germline. Trimming left V 3 bases short and J 10 bases short, with 19 bases between. The CDR3 extends over 14 amino acids. DNA for the CDR3: TGCGCCAGCAGCTCCGGCGACAGGAGTGGGGTCTACACCTTC. The encoded protein is CASSSGDRSGVYTF.

The chain recombines TRBV5-6 with TRBJ1-3; D unresolved. Germline values: CDR1 SGHDT, CDR2 YYEEEE. The germline V and J ends were trimmed by 2 bases and 0 bases, with 12 bases remaining between them. The CDR3 runs 16 residues. The CDR3 sequence is CASSLDRSHSGNTIYF. The CDR3 DNA reads TGTGCCAGCAGCTTAGACCGCTCCCACTCTGGAAACACCATATATTTT.

The chain joins TRBV7-9 to TRBJ1-1, with 10 bases identical to TRBD1. Germline V CDR1 and CDR2: SEHNR, FQNEAQ (reference sequence). With 6 bases clipped from V and 4 bases from J, the junction kept 11 bases outside the gene matches. The CDR3 has 16 amino acids. In DNA, the CDR3 is TGTGCCAGCAGTCCAACACGACAGGGGGCTATCACTGAAGCTTTCTTT. It encodes CASSPTRQGAITEAFF. The complete variable domain, with remaining parts taken from reference TRBV7-9 and TRBJ1-1, reads DTGVSQNPRHKITKRGQNVTFRCDPISEHNRLYWYRQTLGQGPEFLTYFQNEAQLEKSRLLSDRFSAERPKGSFSTLEIQRTEQGDSAMYLCASSPTRQGAITEAFFGQGTRLTVV.

V gene TRBV3-1 (or the pseudogene TRBV3-2) combines with J gene TRBJ1-1, with D unclear. The CDR3 totals 17 residues. From germline, CDR1 is LGHDT and CDR2 YNNKEL (reference sequence). With 7 bases removed from V and 1 base from J, the gap between germline ends came to 22 bases. CDR3 residues: CASTLRVGTAENTEAFF. CDR3 coding DNA: TGTGCCAGCACCCTAAGGGTGGGAACAGCGGAGAACACTGAAGCTTTCTTT.

The gene calls are TRBV6-8 and TRBJ2-5, with D hard to call. Germline V gene lookup returns CDR1 MNHGY and CDR2 SAAAGT. V was clipped by 2 bases and J by 0 bases, with 13 bases between them. This CDR3 is built from 16 residues. CDR3 sequence reads: CASSYRPDSYQETQYF. The DNA of the CDR3 is TGTGCCAGCAGTTACCGTCCAGACTCATACCAAGAGACCCAGTACTTC.

This sequence joins TRBV6-5 and TRBJ1-1; D gene uncertain. The CDR3 contains 15 residues. The V gene's germline CDR1 is MNHEY and CDR2 SVGAGI. Trimming left V 7 bases short and J 3 bases short, with 18 bases between. This CDR3 is CASTEMISLYTEAFF. The CDR3, as DNA: TGTGCCAGCACCGAAATGATTAGTTTGTACACTGAAGCTTTCTTT.

The chain uses TRBV28 and TRBJ2-3; 13 nucleotides line up with TRBD2. The CDR3 is made up of 16 amino acids. CDR1 and CDR2 (germline): MDHEN, SYDVKM. J gave up 4 bases and V 6 bases, and 7 bases lay outside the gene matches. CDR3 residues: CASRKLAGGAADTQYF. The CDR3 coding sequence is TGTGCCAGCAGAAAACTAGCGGGGGGGGCGGCAGATACGCAGTATTTT.